This TCR beta chain was obtained from a study of T cells in Graves' hyperthyroidism and ophthalmopathy. There are a few counts of this clonotype. The target antigen is unknown. The CDR3 consists of 14 residues. Trimming stripped 2 bases from V and 3 bases from J, with 10 bases between. CDR1 is MNHNS, CDR2 SASEGT, per germline. Amplification of TCR beta CDR3 regions used RNA as the template. An initial round of RT-PCR targeting the TCR CDR3 relied on the HTBI primer set. TCRdb reprocessed the multiplex PCR reads with MiXCR, giving one entry per CDR3 protein. The repertoire holds about 210,000 distinct CDR3 sequences, with about 15% as singletons. Whole-study findings and limits: Through a model of 13 V-J features, ophthalmopathy was separated from stable hyperthyroidism. Most thyroid clonotypes expanded above 0.001 were also detected in blood.

This chain uses TRBV6-1 with TRBJ1-1; no reliable D call. The sequenced sample was blood. The receptor was isolated from a man in his fifties or sixties with Graves' hyperthyroidism. CDR3: CASSESWFDTEAFF. The DNA of the CDR3 is TGTGCCAGCAGTGAATCGTGGTTCGACACTGAAGCTTTCTTT.